This T cell receptor beta chain was recorded in a study of cytomegalovirus exposure and HLA in healthy donors. CDR1 and CDR2 from the germline V gene are ENHRY and SYGVKD. This CDR3 contains 13 residues. After removal of 10 bases from V and 1 base from J, the junction contained 6 bases not matched to a gene. The PCR made use of 60 Vbeta and 13 Jbeta primers. This table comes from immunoSEQ multiplex PCR, and its TCRdb copy is limited to in-frame clones, with some not included. Among 84,000 or so clones listed, around four fifths were seen once. This clone has a single count. Sequenced sample: PBMCs. The V gene is TRBV10-3, the J gene TRBJ1-2; 7 bases align to TRBD1. This TCR was recovered from a young man in good health and CMV-seronegative. CDR3 region: CASQGEFNYGYTF. DNA of the CDR3: TGTGCCAGCCAGGGGGAATTTAACTATGGCTACACCTTC.